This TCR beta chain was retrieved from a study of blood T cells in healthy people across ages (dated by TCRdb to about 2015). Background on the whole study: In model experiments, template switching captured roughly one uniquely barcoded TCR beta cDNA molecule for every two T cells. Using deep sequencing normalized with unique cDNA molecular identifiers, the study measured how TCR beta repertoire diversity changes with age. The donors were split into four age groups: young (average about 16 years), middle-aged (roughly 42), aged (roughly 60) and long-lived (approximately 80). To avoid experimental bias, donors of different ages were randomly spread across the sequencing lanes. The study analyzed two additional independent replicas of 1 million unique cDNA reads from the same blood draw for two donors, one aged 18 to 29 and one aged 80 or older.

Study-wide findings and limitations: A strong correlation was found between observed TCR beta diversity and the percentage of naive T cells measured by flow cytometry. Compared with the aged group, the long-lived group had more naive CD4+ T cells, fewer expanded clones and increased TCR diversity, a pattern suggesting age selection. Because profiling used bulk unsorted PBMCs, naive and antigen-experienced compartments could not be compared conclusively. Observed TCR beta diversity per million T cells fell roughly linearly with age, and a significant reduction was already apparent by age about 36. Total diversity estimates from one million sequenced T cells were considered lower bounds and underestimates. Because donor CMV infection status was unknown, age-related changes in expanded clonotypes were potentially confounded.

Libraries were prepared through 5' RACE. The sequencing machine was an Illumina HiSeq 2500. A second PCR of roughly 7 to 11 cycles was performed with a sample-barcoded 5' primer and a J-beta primer mix. A unique molecular identifier was introduced onto each TCR beta cDNA molecule by a template-switch 5' adaptor carrying 12 random nucleotides. Each sample yielded at least 3 million CDR3-containing paired-end reads. The Mint cDNA synthesis kit, primed by a TRBC-specific oligonucleotide, was used to synthesize first-strand cDNA from all RNA. After uracil-DNA glycosylase treatment, a first 18-cycle PCR used universal primers M1SS and BC2_uni_R on all cDNA. In the source study's methods: Normalization of each sample was performed by random selection of 1 million high-quality reads, each carrying a distinct molecular identifier. Reads sharing molecular identifiers were discarded rather than binned into consensus sequences. MiTCR, run with a Q25 quality threshold and the strictest error-elimination algorithm, handled CDR3 identification, clonotype clustering and error correction. A nonparametric unseen species model with Euler transformation was used to estimate lower-bound total TCR beta diversity. The public sequencing data were trimmed at Q25 with fastp and processed into clonotypes with MiXCR by TCRdb, which kept only in-frame beta chains. Entries that share a CDR3 protein sequence are merged under the most common genes and DNA. Here the V and J calls rest on TCRdb's processing, not on the authors' analysis. Counted in this sample were 1.4 million to 1.5 million distinct CDR3 sequences; about 43% of them appeared once. The ten largest account for around 8% of the sample.

The donors were around 39 Caucasian individuals from Russia, aged roughly 6 to 100 years, who were systemically healthy. Each donor gave ten milliliters of peripheral blood, collected into EDTA-treated Vacutainer tubes. Ficoll-Paque density-gradient centrifugation was used to isolate PBMCs, with at least 7 million per sample. Trizol reagent was used to extract total RNA from PBMCs, with at least 6 micrograms per sample. Naive CD45RAhigh/CD27high T cell percentages were measured by flow cytometry on a PBMC aliquot from every donor. About this clonotype itself: Its antigen has not been determined. No qualities accompany the bases; no much larger clone lies one base away.

The TCR originated in a young woman in good health. The sample consisted of blood.

The CDR3: CAWTPGGPGYTF. The DNA sequence is as follows: TGTGCCTGGACCCCCGGGGGTCCAGGCTACACCTTC. The chain is made from TRBV30 and TRBJ1-2; a tentative D match to TRBD1 spans 5 bases. The germline V gene (reference sequence) gives CDR1 as GTSNPN and CDR2 as SVGIG. The CDR3 starts with the cysteine, ends with the phenylalanine, and has 12 residues. Only the CDR3 portion is preserved as DNA: 36 bases, with reading frame beginning at the first base. A distance of 14 bases separates the germline ends of V and J, which lose 4 bases and 8 bases respectively. The entire variable domain, with the stretches around the CDR3 drawn from the reference TRBV30 and TRBJ1-2 proteins, is SQTIHQWPATLVQPVGSPLSLECTVEGTSNPNLYWYRQAAGRGLQLLFYSVGIGQISSEVPQNLSASRPQDRQFILSSKKLLLSDSGFYLCAWTPGGPGYTFGSGTRLTVV.